These 20 T cell receptor beta chains share one sample of origin, sequenced in a study of radiation and T cells in renal cell carcinoma. Libraries were prepared by immunoSEQ multiplex PCR; TCRdb keeps only in-frame clonotypes and omits some of them. The sample consists of about 130,000 clones, about 81% of them appearing once. Time point in this sample: blood 2 weeks post-SBRT. This sample's treatment: 15 Gy SBRT to primary tumor, nephrectomy 4 weeks later. The material was blood, obtained from a patient whose treatment included radiotherapy and nephrectomy. The source of these receptors is a man aged 45-60 years with renal cell carcinoma.

This rearrangement joins TRBV6-1 to TRBJ1-5, with 10 nucleotides matching TRBD1. Germline CDR1 reads MNHNS; CDR2 reads SASEGT. This CDR3 has 14 amino acids. Losses at the gene ends were 6 bases for V and 5 bases for J; bases not matched to a gene: 4. The CDR3 nucleotides read TGTGCCAGCAGGGGGACAGGGGATCATCAGCCCCAGCATTTT. Translating gives CASRGTGDHQPQHF.

In DNA form, the CDR3 reads TGTGCCAGCAGCGTAGGTCGCCTCTATGGCTACACCTTC. Its protein is CASSVGRLYGYTF. The rearrangement uses TRBV9 and TRBJ1-2; D ambiguous. The germline gives CDR1 SGDLS, CDR2 YYNGEE. The CDR3 loop spans 13 amino acids. Trimming cost V 0 bases and J 4 bases, with 7 bases left between them.

The chain has TRBV19 and TRBJ2-7, with D hard to call. The ends were cut back, 5 bases at V and 1 base at J, with 15 bases in the middle. Germline CDR1 and CDR2: LNHDA and SQIVND (reference sequence). The CDR3 runs 15 residues. CDR3 sequence reads: CASSPRMGTSYEQYF. As DNA, the CDR3 is TGTGCCAGTAGTCCAAGGATGGGAACGTCCTACGAGCAGTACTTC.

This clone was recorded once. The chain combines TRBV2 with TRBJ2-1, with 8 bases identical to TRBD2. V lost 6 bases, J lost 0 bases, and 13 bases stayed unmatched. The germline CDR1 and CDR2 sequences are SNHLY and FYNNEI. This CDR3 comprises 18 residues. The CDR3 DNA is TGTGCCAGCAGCCAGCGAGGACTAGCTCCTTACTCCTACAATGAGCAGTTCTTC. It yields the protein CASSQRGLAPYSYNEQFF.

This clone was observed a single time. V gene TRBV4-1 combines with J gene TRBJ2-1, with D possibly called TRBD1 or TRBD2 (5 bases each). The CDR3 runs to 15 residues. Germline CDR1 is MGHRA and CDR2 is YSYEKL. V lost 1 base, J lost 5 bases, and 12 bases lay in between. CDR3 protein: CASSQVERGHNEQFF. In DNA, the CDR3 is TGCGCCAGCAGCCAAGTAGAACGGGGACACAATGAGCAGTTCTTC.

The CDR3 spells CASSEFVGHEQYF. The CDR3 coding sequence is TGTGCCAGCAGTGAATTTGTGGGCCACGAGCAGTACTTC. The genes are TRBV6-1 and TRBJ2-7; D uncertain. CDR1 and CDR2 from the germline V gene are MNHNS and SASEGT. There are 13 residues in the CDR3. V gave up 2 bases and J gave up 5 bases, with 10 bases separating them.

The gene calls are TRBV19 and TRBJ2-6; D is unclear. Trimming left V 5 bases short and J 2 bases short, with 10 bases between. There are 15 residues in the CDR3. Germline V CDR1 and CDR2: LNHDA, SQIVND (reference sequence). The CDR3 here is CASSRRRTGANVLTF. CDR3 nucleotides: TGTGCCAGTAGTCGTAGACGCACTGGGGCCAACGTCCTGACTTTC.

The chain joins TRBV6-5 to TRBJ2-5; no definite D call. The CDR3 has 13 residues. Trimming cost V 2 bases and J 5 bases, with 9 bases left between them. Germline-derived CDR1 and CDR2 are MNHEY and SVGAGI. The CDR3 loop reads CASSYGLQETQYF. For the CDR3, the DNA is TGTGCCAGCAGTTACGGTCTTCAGGAGACCCAGTACTTC.

The V gene is TRBV5-6, the J gene TRBJ2-7, with 9 bases that match TRBD1. The CDR3 runs 18 residues. CDR1 and CDR2 (germline): SGHDT, YYEEEE. J gave up 3 bases and V 4 bases, and 17 bases lay outside the gene matches. CDR3 protein: CASSIHYGTGNLFYEQYF. Here the CDR3 DNA reads TGTGCCAGCAGCATACACTATGGGACAGGGAATCTCTTCTACGAGCAGTACTTC. The full variable domain, in which reference TRBV5-6 and TRBJ2-7 provide the parts outside the CDR3, is DAGVTQSPTHLIKTRGQQVTLRCSPKSGHDTVSWYQQALGQGPQFIFQYYEEEERQRGNFPDRFSGHQFPNYSSELNVNALLLGDSALYLCASSIHYGTGNLFYEQYFGPGTRLTVT.

The chain couples TRBV2 to TRBJ2-5; 14 bases fit TRBD2. This CDR3 is built from 15 residues. With 6 bases clipped from V and 5 bases from J, the junction kept 5 bases outside the gene matches. Germline V gene sequence: CDR1 SNHLY, CDR2 FYNNEI. The DNA for the CDR3 is TGTGCCAGCAGCGGACTAGCGGGGGGTTTGGAGACCCAGTACTTC. This gives the protein CASSGLAGGLETQYF.

This rearrangement joins TRBV2 to TRBJ1-6; TRBD1 aligns across 8 bases. Germline values: CDR1 SNHLY, CDR2 FYNNEI. This CDR3 has 14 residues. V lost 7 bases and J lost 8; bases outside the gene matches: 7. The CDR3 sequence: CASITDRGDSPLHF. CDR3 DNA: TGTGCCAGCATTACAGACAGGGGTGATTCACCCCTCCACTTT.

DNA of the CDR3: TGTGCCAGCACCCTAGGGGGGGTCAATGAGCAGTTCTTC. It translates to CASTLGGVNEQFF. This chain joins TRBV2 and TRBJ2-1, with D possibly being TRBD2 (7 bases). From germline, CDR1 is SNHLY and CDR2 FYNNEI. The CDR3 has 13 residues. Trimming took off 7 bases at V and 6 bases at J, with 13 bases between the two ends.

Only one count was recorded for this clone. The J gene is TRBJ2-1, the V gene TRBV29-1; 9 bases are a match to TRBD1. V was pared by 7 bases and J by 4 bases, with 2 bases of the junction left unmatched. Germline V lookup: CDR1 SQVTM, CDR2 ANQGSEA. This CDR3 has 12 residues. In nucleotides, the CDR3 is TGCAGCGCCGGACAGGGGTACAATGAGCAGTTCTTC. Protein product: CSAGQGYNEQFF.

CDR3 in DNA: TGTGCCAGCAGTTTGACAGGGGAGGGCTACACCTTC. It codes for CASSLTGEGYTF. This chain connects TRBV27 to TRBJ1-2, with 8 bases identical to TRBD1. Germline CDR1 MNHEY, CDR2 SMNVEV (reference sequence). This CDR3 has 12 amino acids. Unmatched junction bases numbered 2, after V lost 3 bases and J lost 8 bases.

The V call is TRBV28, the J call TRBJ2-5; D possibly corresponds to TRBD1 (6 bases). CDR3 length: 16 residues. CDR1 and CDR2 (germline): MDHEN, SYDVKM. Trimming pared 4 bases from V and 2 bases from J, leaving 17 bases between. The CDR3 reads CASSSSSQGRQETQYF. In nucleotides, the CDR3 is TGTGCCAGCAGTTCCTCTTCGCAGGGGAGACAAGAGACCCAGTACTTC.

The gene calls are TRBV19 and TRBJ2-3; 13 bases agree with TRBD2. The CDR3 consists of 15 residues. Germline V gives CDR1 LNHDA, CDR2 SQIVND (reference sequence). Trimming at V came to 1 base and at J to 5 bases, leaving 0 bases not matched to a gene. The CDR3 is CASSIGLAGGDTQYF. The CDR3 coding sequence is TGTGCCAGTAGTATAGGACTAGCGGGGGGAGATACGCAGTATTTT.

This clone has only one observation. The V and J genes are TRBV7-9 and TRBJ2-1; 9 positions match TRBD2. The CDR3 sequence is 15 residues long. Germline-derived CDR1 and CDR2 are SEHNR and FQNEAQ (reference sequence). J lost 9 bases, V lost 5 bases, and 11 bases had no gene match. The CDR3: CASSPQPGLATEQFF. The CDR3 nucleotides are TGTGCCAGCAGCCCTCAACCGGGACTAGCTACTGAGCAGTTCTTC.

The CDR3 DNA reads TGTGCCAGCAGTTTCGGTCAGTACCAGCATTTT. This encodes CASSFGQYQHF. V gene TRBV28 combines with J gene TRBJ1-5; D gene uncertain. Trimming left V 3 bases short and J 12 bases short, with 9 bases between. The CDR3 loop spans 11 amino acids. CDR1 is MDHEN and CDR2 is SYDVKM in the germline V gene. The full variable domain, its missing parts supplied by reference TRBV28 and TRBJ1-5, is DVKVTQSSRYLVKRTGEKVFLECVQDMDHENMFWYRQDPGLGLRLIYFSYDVKMKEKGDIPEGYSVSREKKERFSLILESASTNQTSMYLCASSFGQYQHFGDGTRLSIL.

V gene TRBV30 combines with J gene TRBJ1-4, with D tentatively TRBD1 (6 bases). Germline V gene lookup returns CDR1 GTSNPN and CDR2 SVGIG (reference sequence). V was pared by 2 bases and J by 6 bases, with 28 bases between. CDR3 size: 19 residues. The CDR3 DNA reads TGTGCCTGGAGTAGGGGTGGGACACCTCACGGGGTTAATTATGAAAAACTGTTTTTT. This gives the protein CAWSRGGTPHGVNYEKLFF.

J is TRBJ2-5 and V is TRBV5-1, with a weak D call TRBD2 (6 bases). In germline, CDR1 is SGHRS, CDR2 YFSETQ. V was trimmed by 2 bases and J by 2 bases, leaving 13 bases between them. This CDR3 has 15 amino acids. The CDR3 reads CASSFRDGRQETQYF. CDR3 sequence (DNA): TGCGCCAGCAGCTTTCGGGATGGGAGGCAAGAGACCCAGTACTTC.